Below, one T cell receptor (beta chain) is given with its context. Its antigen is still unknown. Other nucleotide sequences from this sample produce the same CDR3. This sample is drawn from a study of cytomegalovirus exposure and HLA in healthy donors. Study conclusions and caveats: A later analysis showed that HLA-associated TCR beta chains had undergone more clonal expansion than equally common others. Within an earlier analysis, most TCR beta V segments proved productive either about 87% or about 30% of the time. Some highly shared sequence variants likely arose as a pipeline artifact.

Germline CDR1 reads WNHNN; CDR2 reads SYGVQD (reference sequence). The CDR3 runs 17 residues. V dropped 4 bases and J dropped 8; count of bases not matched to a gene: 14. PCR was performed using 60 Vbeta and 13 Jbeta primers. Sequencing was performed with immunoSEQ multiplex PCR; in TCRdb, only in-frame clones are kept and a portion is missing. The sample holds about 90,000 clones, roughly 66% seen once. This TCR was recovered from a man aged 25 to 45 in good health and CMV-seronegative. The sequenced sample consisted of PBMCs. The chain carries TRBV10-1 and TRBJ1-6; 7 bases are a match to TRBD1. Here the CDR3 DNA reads TGCGCCAGCAGTGTACGACGGAGGGGGCGGCGGCATTCACCCCTCCACTTT. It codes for CASSVRRRGRRHSPLHF.